This T cell receptor (beta chain) stems from a study of CD8+ T cells in alopecia areata. Overall study findings and caveats: It was lesional scalp, especially alopecia totalis/universalis, that showed higher clonality than normal scalp. Relative to mice, TCR sharing across patients was less clear, a difference possibly HLA-related.

Germline V gene data show CDR1 as MDHEN and CDR2 as SYDVKM. J gave up 4 bases and V 5 bases, and 6 bases lay outside the gene matches. This CDR3 contains 14 residues. For this clone: Its target is unknown.

RNA extraction was followed by reverse transcription into cDNA, which acted as the sequencing template. Using immunoSEQ multiplex PCR, the repertoire was profiled, and TCRdb retains in-frame clones only, with some absent. The repertoire has 150,000 to 200,000 clones, about three fifths of them found once; the top ten carry around 5%. The chain couples TRBV28 to TRBJ2-5, with 8 nucleotides matching TRBD1. This TCR derives from a human donor in good health. Material: CD4+ T cells sorted from blood. In nucleotides, the CDR3 is TGTGCCAGCAGTAACGACAGGGGACGAGAGACCCAGTACTTC. Its translation: CASSNDRGRETQYF.